This T cell receptor beta chain was captured in a study of T cells in Graves' hyperthyroidism and ophthalmopathy. Turning to the study itself: Before treatment of any kind, peripheral blood was taken at initial diagnosis.

Using RNA transcripts as the source, TCR beta CDR3 regions were amplified. The HTBI primer set was used in a first-round RT-PCR of the TCR CDR3. Using its own MiXCR run on the multiplex PCR reads, TCRdb lists one record per CDR3 protein. The data show about 350,000 distinct CDR3 sequences, with about 18% seen just once and about 3.5% held by the top ten. With a duration under 2 months, the hyperthyroidism was newly diagnosed in patients aged 18 to 65. Diagnostic assessment was based on clinical symptoms, serum thyroxine and TRAb, thyroid ultrasound and orbital computed tomography. Findings and caveats of the study: Most thyroid clonotypes that were expanded above 0.001 also turned up in blood.

This clonotype was seen repeatedly, ten times or more. What it binds is not known. The TCR comes from a woman aged 18 to 35 with Graves' hyperthyroidism. The specimen sequenced was blood.

The CDR3 sequence: CASSQAGNLYGYTF. The CDR3, as DNA: TGCGCCAGCAGCCAAGCCGGGAATCTCTATGGCTACACCTTC. J is TRBJ1-2 and V is TRBV4-1; no definite D call. Trimming removed 1 base from V and 4 bases from J, with 10 bases in between. CDR3 length: 14 amino acids. Germline CDR1 MGHRA, CDR2 YSYEKL.